The rows below give T cell receptor beta chains drawn from one sample of a study of early T cells in non-severe SARS-CoV-2 infection. TCRdb independently ran MiXCR on the 5' RACE reads; one entry per CDR3 protein. Of over 50,000 distinct CDR3 sequences listed, around 8% are singletons. Sequencing was carried out using whole blood. These TCRs come from an adult who was a healthcare worker with PCR-confirmed SARS-CoV-2 infection or an uninfected control (not recorded which). Both conserved end residues are part of each CDR3. D genes are given only for firm matches. Rows may omit the clone size; those that give it use once, few, many or a size class.

>TRBV20-1|NA|TRBJ1-6|NA
TGCAGTGCTAGAGCGGGGCAAGCGGTTTCACCCCTCCACTTT
CSARAGQAVSPLHF
>TRBV18|TRBD2|TRBJ2-1|NA
TGTGCCAGCTCACCAGGCGGGCTAGCGGGGGAGTACAATGAGCAGTTCTTC
CASSPGGLAGEYNEQFF
>TRBV28|TRBD1|TRBJ2-1|few
TGTGCCAGCAGTTTCCGTGGGACAGGGGTGAAAAAAGGAGGCAATGAGCAGTTCTTC
CASSFRGTGVKKGGNEQFF
>TRBV12-3/TRBV12-4|NA|TRBJ1-3|few
TGTGCGGAACAAGGGCCGCTCGGGGAAAACACCATATATTTT
CAEQGPLGENTIYF
>TRBV11-2|NA|TRBJ2-7|few
TGTGCCAGCAGCTTAGGCCGACAGTACGAGCAGTACTTC
CASSLGRQYEQYF
>TRBV7-8|NA|TRBJ2-2|few
TGTGCCAGCAGTCGAGACCTAGCGACGAGGGAGCTGTTTTTT
CASSRDLATRELFF
>TRBV7-6|NA|TRBJ2-7|many
TGTGCCAGCAGCTTATCGGCAGGAATCGAGCAGTACTTC
CASSLSAGIEQYF
>TRBV20-1|TRBD2|TRBJ2-7|many
TGCAGTGCTTTCCGAGCGGGAAGGAGTGAGCAGTACTTC
CSAFRAGRSEQYF
>TRBV3-1|NA|TRBJ2-3|NA
TGTGCCAGCAGCCAAGATAGCTGGTCGGATACGCAGTATTTT
CASSQDSWSDTQYF
>TRBV7-2|TRBD1|TRBJ1-3|few
TGTGCCAGCAGCTTGACAGGGGGACAAGGGGGAAACACCATATATTTT
CASSLTGGQGGNTIYF
>TRBV18|TRBD1|TRBJ1-1|many
TGTGCCAGCTCCCGAGGGACAGGGAGGGGCACTGAAGCTTTCTTT
CASSRGTGRGTEAFF
>TRBV19|NA|TRBJ2-7|many
TGTGCCAGTAGTGCGACAGGCCAAACCTACGAGCAGTACTTC
CASSATGQTYEQYF
>TRBV7-9|TRBD1|TRBJ1-6|many
TGTGCCAGCAGTTCGACAGGGGTGAATTCACCCCTCCACTTT
CASSSTGVNSPLHF
>TRBV30|TRBD1|TRBJ2-7|NA
TGTGCCTGGAGTGTGACTACAGGGGGAGAGCAGTACTTC
CAWSVTTGGEQYF